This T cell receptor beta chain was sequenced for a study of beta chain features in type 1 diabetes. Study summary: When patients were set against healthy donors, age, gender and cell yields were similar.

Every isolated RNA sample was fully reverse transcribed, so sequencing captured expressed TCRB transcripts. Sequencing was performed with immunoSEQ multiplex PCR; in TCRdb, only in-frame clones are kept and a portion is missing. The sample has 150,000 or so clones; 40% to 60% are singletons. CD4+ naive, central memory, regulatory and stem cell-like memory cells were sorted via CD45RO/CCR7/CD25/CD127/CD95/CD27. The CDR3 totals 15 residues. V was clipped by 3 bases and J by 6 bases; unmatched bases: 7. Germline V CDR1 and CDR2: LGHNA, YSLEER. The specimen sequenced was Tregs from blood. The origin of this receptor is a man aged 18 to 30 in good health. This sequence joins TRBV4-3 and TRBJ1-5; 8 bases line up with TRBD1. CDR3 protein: CASSQGTGWLQPQHF. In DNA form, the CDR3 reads TGCGCCAGCAGCCAGGGGACAGGCTGGCTTCAGCCCCAGCATTTT.